Each of the 19 T cell receptor beta chains below was sequenced from the same sample in a study of T cell repertoires in cytomegalovirus infection (dated by TCRdb to between 2018 and 2021). Instrument on record: Illumina HiSeq 1500. TCRdb itself trimmed the public reads at Q25 with fastp, ran MiXCR and retained productive beta chains. Entries that share a CDR3 protein sequence are merged under the most common genes and DNA. The sample has approximately 500,000 distinct CDR3 sequences on record, roughly 29% of them singletons. The ten largest account for about 12% of the sample. Sequencing was performed on PBMCs. Receptor source: a human donor in good health (CMV status not recorded). Some clones in this sample may be carry-over from other donors' samples.

This clonotype is a singleton in its sample. V usage is TRBV7-6 and J usage is TRBJ1-1, with 9 bases lining up with TRBD1. Germline lookup yields CDR1 SGHVS and CDR2 FNYEAQ. Trimming took 1 base from V and 5 from J; bases not matched to a gene: 5. This CDR3 region has 15 residues. The CDR3 region has the DNA TGTGCCAGCAGCTTAGGTAGGACAGGGGCAACTGAAGCTTTCTTT. This gives the protein CASSLGRTGATEAFF.

This clonotype was seen once. This sequence joins TRBV12-3 or TRBV12-4 and TRBJ2-3; TRBD1 is a possible D gene (5 bases). Trimming shortened V by 6 bases and J by 4 bases, and 17 bases separated the two germline ends. This CDR3 is built from 15 residues. CDR3 bases: TGTGCCAGCAGCCCCGAGACAGTCCTCTCAGATACGCAGTATTTT. It translates to CASSPETVLSDTQYF.

There are a few counts of this clonotype. CDR3 DNA sequence: TGTGCCAGCAGTTACGAGCGGGAGGGAGTCAATGAGCAGTTCTTC. Translating gives CASSYEREGVNEQFF. The gene calls are TRBV6-6 and TRBJ2-1; 10 positions agree with TRBD2. The CDR3 is 15 amino acids. The germline V gene has CDR1 MNHNY and CDR2 SVGAGI (reference sequence). Trimming cost V 2 bases and J 6 bases; bases outside gene matches: 4.

This clonotype was seen a handful of times. J is TRBJ2-2 and V is TRBV11-2; 8 nucleotides line up with TRBD1. V trimming: 4 bases; J trimming: 5 bases; junction bases outside the gene matches: 6. Germline loops: CDR1 SGHAT, CDR2 FQNNGV. The CDR3 covers 15 residues. CDR3 amino acids: CASSSQGARTGELFF. CDR3 nucleotide sequence: TGTGCCAGCAGCTCCCAGGGGGCGCGAACCGGGGAGCTGTTTTTT.

J is TRBJ2-4 and V is TRBV2; 7 bases fit TRBD1. The germline CDR1 and CDR2 sequences are SNHLY and FYNNEI. V was pared by 7 bases and J by 0 bases, with 6 bases of the junction left unmatched. The CDR3 spans 15 residues. The CDR3 DNA sequence: TGTGCCAGCAACTACAGGGGATTAGCCAAAAACATTCAGTACTTC. This gives the protein CASNYRGLAKNIQYF.

Only a few counts were recorded for this clonotype. V is TRBV12-3 or TRBV12-4 and J is TRBJ1-2; no clear D gene. The CDR3 totals 13 residues. Trimming shortened V by 5 bases and J by 0 bases, and 7 bases separated the two germline ends. The CDR3 loop reads CASSMGTNYGYTF. As DNA, the CDR3 is TGTGCCAGCAGTATGGGGACTAACTATGGCTACACCTTC.

This clonotype was seen only a few times. The J gene is TRBJ1-5, the V gene TRBV6-6, with 9 bases that match TRBD1. The CDR3 has 17 residues. Germline lookup yields CDR1 MNHNY and CDR2 SVGAGI (reference sequence). The trim removed 0 bases at V and 5 bases at J, leaving 8 bases unmatched. DNA of the CDR3: TGTGCCAGCAGTTACTCTATCGACAGGGGGTTCGATCAGCCCCAGCATTTT. Its translation: CASSYSIDRGFDQPQHF.

This clonotype was seen a few times. This chain joins TRBV7-9 and TRBJ2-2; D may match TRBD1 or TRBD2 (5 bases each). This CDR3 region has 17 residues. With 1 base removed from V and 3 bases from J, the gap between germline ends came to 15 bases. Germline V CDR1 and CDR2: SEHNR, FQNEAQ (reference sequence). CDR3 nucleotides: TGTGCCAGCAGCTTAGACCCGGGGCACGGGGACACCGGGGAGCTGTTTTTT. It is translated as CASSLDPGHGDTGELFF. The full variable domain, rest sourced from reference TRBV7-9 and TRBJ2-2, is DTGVSQNPRHKITKRGQNVTFRCDPISEHNRLYWYRQTLGQGPEFLTYFQNEAQLEKSRLLSDRFSAERPKGSFSTLEIQRTEQGDSAMYLCASSLDPGHGDTGELFFGEGSRLTVL.

This clonotype has at least ten counts. V and J are TRBV3-1 and TRBJ2-1; a weak D match, TRBD1 (6 bases). The germline V gene has CDR1 LGHDT and CDR2 YNNKEL (reference sequence). CDR3 size: 16 residues. Trimming cost V 6 bases and J 1 base, with 16 bases left between them. The CDR3 spells CASRAQTGSSYNEQFF. The CDR3 DNA reads TGTGCCAGCAGGGCCCAAACAGGGTCGTCCTACAATGAGCAGTTCTTC.

This clonotype was seen ten or more times. The CDR3 sequence: CASSQEMNTEAFF. CDR3 DNA: TGTGCCAGCAGCCAAGAGATGAACACTGAAGCTTTCTTT. The chain is built from TRBV14 and TRBJ1-1; D is ambiguous. The germline V gene encodes CDR1 SGHDN and CDR2 FVKESK. Trimming left V 0 bases short and J 0 bases short, with 2 bases between. CDR3 length: 13 amino acids.

This chain connects TRBV19 to TRBJ2-5, with D uncertain. The V end was cut by 4 bases, the J end by 7 bases, with 19 bases between. Germline V gene sequence: CDR1 LNHDA, CDR2 SQIVND (reference sequence). The CDR3 is made up of 15 amino acids. Written as DNA, the CDR3 is TGTGCCAGTAGTAGACCCGGACCATCGCTGGGGACCCAGTACTTC. Amino acids: CASSRPGPSLGTQYF.

This clonotype was counted ten times or more. V and J are TRBV7-2 and TRBJ1-2; D gene uncertain. The CDR3 extends over 15 amino acids. The V end lost 1 base, the J end lost 4 bases, and 13 bases lay between the germline ends. CDR1 is SGHTA, CDR2 FQGNSA, per germline. This CDR3 is CASSLELSATYGYTF. The CDR3 DNA sequence: TGTGCCAGCAGCTTAGAATTGTCAGCAACCTATGGCTACACCTTC.

The CDR3: CASSYGGTQNTEAFF. The CDR3, as DNA: TGTGCCAGCAGTTATGGCGGGACACAGAACACTGAAGCTTTCTTT. The chain combines TRBV6-2 or TRBV6-3 with TRBJ1-1, with D possibly being TRBD1 (6 bases). The CDR3 runs 15 residues. The germline V gene encodes CDR1 MNHEY and CDR2 SVGEGT. Trimming took 3 bases from V and 1 from J, leaving 12 bases between them.

This clonotype was observed at least ten times. The chain recombines TRBV12-3 or TRBV12-4 with TRBJ1-1, with 7 bases identical to TRBD1. After removal of 7 bases from V and 2 bases from J, the junction contained 4 bases not matched to a gene. The CDR3 is 13 amino acids. The CDR3 spells CASKGQVNTEAFF. CDR3 coding DNA: TGTGCCAGCAAAGGACAGGTAAACACTGAAGCTTTCTTT.

This chain joins TRBV5-1 and TRBJ2-5; 9 nucleotides line up with TRBD1. Germline V CDR1 and CDR2: SGHRS, YFSETQ. The trim removed 4 bases at V and 1 base at J, leaving 8 bases unmatched. The CDR3 consists of 16 residues. The CDR3 sequence: CASSAQGAVGQETQYF. The CDR3, as DNA: TGCGCCAGCAGCGCACAGGGGGCAGTCGGCCAAGAGACCCAGTACTTC.

This sequence joins TRBV5-6 and TRBJ2-1; a weak D match, TRBD1 (5 bases). CDR1 SGHDT and CDR2 YYEEEE come from the germline V gene. This CDR3 has 14 amino acids. Between the trimmed V and J ends, which lost 5 bases and 8 bases, there was a span of 17 bases. CDR3 protein: CASSLVGVRDEQFF. The CDR3 DNA reads TGTGCCAGCAGTTTAGTAGGGGTTCGTGATGAGCAGTTCTTC.

This clonotype was seen only a few times. The chain carries TRBV12-3 or TRBV12-4 and TRBJ2-1; 9 bases map to TRBD2. The CDR3 loop spans 14 amino acids. J gave up 10 bases and V 3 bases, and 7 bases lay outside the gene matches. This CDR3 is CASSFGAGGYEQFF. The CDR3 DNA follows: TGTGCCAGCAGTTTTGGGGCGGGAGGGTACGAGCAGTTCTTC.

The V call is TRBV18, the J call TRBJ2-7, with TRBD1 matching over 8 bases. V lost 4 bases and J lost 6; bases outside the gene matches: 2. There are 12 residues in the CDR3. Germline assignment: CDR1 KGHSH and CDR2 LQKENI. Written as DNA, the CDR3 is TGTGCCAGCTCACTGGACAGGGCCGAGCAGTACGTC. Amino acids: CASSLDRAEQYV.

This clonotype has more than one count but fewer than ten. As DNA, the CDR3 is TGTGCCAGCAGTTATCTTTCCCAGGACGTGGAAAAACTGTTTTTT. It codes for CASSYLSQDVEKLFF. This sequence joins TRBV6-6 and TRBJ1-4; D not resolved. Trimming pared 3 bases from V and 8 bases from J, leaving 16 bases between. The germline gives CDR1 MNHNY, CDR2 SVGAGI (reference sequence). CDR3 length equals 15 residues.